Listed below are T cell receptor beta chains from one sample, sequenced in a study of Graves' ophthalmopathy and Graves' hyperthyroidism. Each CDR3 protein gets one entry after TCRdb re-called the multiplex PCR reads with MiXCR. The top ten hold 11% of the sample, which has around 1.1 million distinct CDR3 sequences, approximately 35% seen once. The sequencing sample was made of peripheral blood or thyroid tissue (not recorded which). The receptors originated from an adult man with Graves' hyperthyroidism. The CDR3 runs from the conserved cysteine through the conserved F or W. A D gene is named only where the DNA matches it firmly. Only some rows state a clone size, as once, few, many or a class for expanded clones.

V: TRBV7-9
D: TRBD1
J: TRBJ2-7
size: few
DNA: TGTGCCATCAGCCCGACAGGGACCTACGAGCAGTACTTC
CDR3: CAISPTGTYEQYF

V: TRBV6-5
D: TRBD2
J: TRBJ2-7
size: few
DNA: TGTGCCAGCAGGCGCGGGGGTTCCTCCTACGAGCAGTACTTC
CDR3: CASRRGGSSYEQYF

V: TRBV4-3
D: -
J: TRBJ1-2
size: -
DNA: TGCGCCAGCAGCCAAGGCCAGACCGTAAACTATGGCTACACCTTC
CDR3: CASSQGQTVNYGYTF

V: TRBV7-2
D: -
J: TRBJ1-3
size: -
DNA: TGTGCCAGCAGCCAGACAGTCGCCTCTGGAAACACCATATATTTT
CDR3: CASSQTVASGNTIYF

V: TRBV10-3
D: -
J: TRBJ1-1
size: -
DNA: TGTGCCATCATGAACAGTCGAGTCGATGAAGCTTTCTTT
CDR3: CAIMNSRVDEAFF

V: TRBV7-8
D: -
J: TRBJ1-6
size: -
DNA: TGTGCCAGCAGCCACCGATTCCCTAAGAATTCATCCCTCCACTTT
CDR3: CASSHRFPKNSSLHF

V: TRBV11-1
D: -
J: TRBJ2-2
size: many
DNA: TGTGCCAGCAGCCAGGGTAGAGGCGACACCGGGGAGCTGTTTTTT
CDR3: CASSQGRGDTGELFF

V: TRBV14
D: TRBD1
J: TRBJ2-2
size: many
DNA: TGTGCCAGCAGCCAAGTCGGTGGGACAGGGGTCACCGGGGAGCTGTTTTTT
CDR3: CASSQVGGTGVTGELFF

V: TRBV10-3
D: -
J: TRBJ1-4
size: many
DNA: TGTGCCTCCTCAGTGGGGGCGGCTAATGAAAAACTGTTTTTT
CDR3: CASSVGAANEKLFF

V: TRBV7-2
D: TRBD2
J: TRBJ2-7
size: many
DNA: TGTGCCAGCAGCAAACGACTAGCGGGAGTCGCCTACGAGCAGTACTTC
CDR3: CASSKRLAGVAYEQYF

V: TRBV9
D: -
J: TRBJ2-2
size: -
DNA: TGTGCCAGCAGCGTAGCGGGCCCCGGGGAGCTGTTTTTT
CDR3: CASSVAGPGELFF

V: TRBV29-1
D: -
J: TRBJ2-6
size: -
DNA: TGCAGCGTTGTGGGGGGGCGGAATACTGGGGCCAACGTCCTGACTTTC
CDR3: CSVVGGRNTGANVLTF

V: TRBV5-1
D: TRBD2
J: TRBJ2-7
size: many
DNA: TGCGCCAGCAGCCCTGACATTGGACTAGCAAACTACGAGCAGTACTTC
CDR3: CASSPDIGLANYEQYF

V: TRBV29-1
D: TRBD2
J: TRBJ2-3
size: few
DNA: TGCAGCGTTGACGGTTTAGCGGGAGCGAACACAGATACGCAGTATTTT
CDR3: CSVDGLAGANTDTQYF

V: TRBV29-1
D: TRBD2
J: TRBJ2-7
size: -
DNA: TGCAGCGTAACCGGGACTAGCGGCTACGAGCAGTACTTC
CDR3: CSVTGTSGYEQYF